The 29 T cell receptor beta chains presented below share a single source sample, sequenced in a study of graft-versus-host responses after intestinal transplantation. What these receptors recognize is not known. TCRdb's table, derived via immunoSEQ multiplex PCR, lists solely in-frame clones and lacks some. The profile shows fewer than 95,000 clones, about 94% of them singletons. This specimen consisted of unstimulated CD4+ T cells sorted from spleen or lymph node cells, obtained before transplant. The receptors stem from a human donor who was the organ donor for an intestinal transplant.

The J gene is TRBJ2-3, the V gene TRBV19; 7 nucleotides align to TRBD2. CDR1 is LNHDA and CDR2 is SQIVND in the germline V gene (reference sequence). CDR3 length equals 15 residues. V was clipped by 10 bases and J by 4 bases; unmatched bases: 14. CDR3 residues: CATTEGGFKSDTQYF. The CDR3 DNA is TGTGCCACCACTGAGGGAGGGTTTAAATCAGATACGCAGTATTTT. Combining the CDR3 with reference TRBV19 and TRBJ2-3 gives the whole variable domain DGGITQSPKYLFRKEGQNVTLSCEQNLNHDAMYWYRQDPGQGLRLIYYSQIVNDFQKGDIAEGYSVSREKKESFPLTVTSAQKNPTAFYLCATTEGGFKSDTQYFGPGTRLTVL.

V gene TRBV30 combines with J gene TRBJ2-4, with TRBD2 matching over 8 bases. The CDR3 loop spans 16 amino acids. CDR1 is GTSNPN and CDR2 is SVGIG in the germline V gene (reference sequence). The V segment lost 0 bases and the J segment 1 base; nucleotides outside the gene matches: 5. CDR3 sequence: CAWSVPGRGAKNIQYF. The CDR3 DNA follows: TGTGCCTGGAGTGTACCCGGGAGGGGTGCCAAAAACATTCAGTACTTC.

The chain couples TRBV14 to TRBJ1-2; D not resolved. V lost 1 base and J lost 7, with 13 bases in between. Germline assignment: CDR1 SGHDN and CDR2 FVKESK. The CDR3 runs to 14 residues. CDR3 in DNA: TGTGCCAGCAGCCAAGGAGGCGCAACCCTTGGCTACACCTTC. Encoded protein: CASSQGGATLGYTF.

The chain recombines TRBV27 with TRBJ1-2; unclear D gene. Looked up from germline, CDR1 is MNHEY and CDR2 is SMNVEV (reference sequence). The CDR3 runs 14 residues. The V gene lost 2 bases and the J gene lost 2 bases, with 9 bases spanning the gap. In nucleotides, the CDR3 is TGTGCCAGCAGTTTAGCCGGCACAAACTATGGCTACACCTTC. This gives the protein CASSLAGTNYGYTF.

CDR3 amino acids: CASSKSIPIYSNQPQHF. The CDR3 DNA sequence: TGTGCCAGTAGTAAGAGTATACCGATTTATAGCAATCAGCCCCAGCATTTT. The chain is built from TRBV19 and TRBJ1-5; no clear D gene. CDR3 size: 17 residues. Germline V gene lookup returns CDR1 LNHDA and CDR2 SQIVND (reference sequence). Trimming left V 4 bases short and J 0 bases short, with 16 bases between.

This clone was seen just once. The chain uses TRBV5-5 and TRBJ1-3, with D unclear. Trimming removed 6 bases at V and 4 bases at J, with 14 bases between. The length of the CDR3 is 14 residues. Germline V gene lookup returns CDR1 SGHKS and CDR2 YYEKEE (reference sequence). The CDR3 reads CASTFDLRGNTIYF. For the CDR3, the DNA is TGTGCCAGCACCTTCGATCTCCGCGGAAACACCATATATTTT.

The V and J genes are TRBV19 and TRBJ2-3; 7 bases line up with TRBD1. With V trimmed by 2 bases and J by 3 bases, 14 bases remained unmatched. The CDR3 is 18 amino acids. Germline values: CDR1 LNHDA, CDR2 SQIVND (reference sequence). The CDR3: CASSINPIRRGYTDTQYF. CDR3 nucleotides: TGTGCCAGTAGTATAAATCCAATTCGCAGGGGGTATACAGATACGCAGTATTTT.

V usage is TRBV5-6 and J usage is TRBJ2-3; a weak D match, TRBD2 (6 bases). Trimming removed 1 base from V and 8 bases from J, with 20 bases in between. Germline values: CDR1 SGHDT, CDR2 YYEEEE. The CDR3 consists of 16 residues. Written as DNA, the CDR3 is TGTGCCAGCAGCTTGTCTGGGGGGTTCCGCGGTGGTACGCAGTATTTT. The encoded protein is CASSLSGGFRGGTQYF.

CDR3 sequence reads: CASSVRQIETQYF. The CDR3 DNA reads TGTGCCAGCAGTGTGAGACAGATTGAGACCCAGTACTTC. The chain has TRBV2 and TRBJ2-5; D perhaps matches TRBD1 (5 bases). This CDR3 is built from 13 residues. Looked up from germline, CDR1 is SNHLY and CDR2 is FYNNEI. Trimming left V 4 bases short and J 5 bases short, with 11 bases between.

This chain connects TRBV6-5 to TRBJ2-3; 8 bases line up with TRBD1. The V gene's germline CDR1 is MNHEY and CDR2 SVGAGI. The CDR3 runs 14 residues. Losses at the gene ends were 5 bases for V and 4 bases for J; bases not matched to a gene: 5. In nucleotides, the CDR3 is TGTGCCAGCAGTGACAGGGGTAGCGCAGATACGCAGTATTTT. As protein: CASSDRGSADTQYF.

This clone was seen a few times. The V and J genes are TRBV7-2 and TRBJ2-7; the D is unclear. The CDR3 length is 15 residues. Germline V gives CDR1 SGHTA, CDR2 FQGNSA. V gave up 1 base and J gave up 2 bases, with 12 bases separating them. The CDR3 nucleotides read TGTGCCAGCAGCTTAGGGCCGGGTGACCCCTACGAGCAGTACTTC. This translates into CASSLGPGDPYEQYF.

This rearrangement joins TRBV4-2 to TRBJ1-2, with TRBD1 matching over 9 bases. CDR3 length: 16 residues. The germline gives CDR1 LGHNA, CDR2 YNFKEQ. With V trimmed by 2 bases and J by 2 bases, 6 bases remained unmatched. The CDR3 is CASSQTPGTGNYGYTF. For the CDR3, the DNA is TGTGCCAGCAGCCAAACACCCGGGACAGGGAACTATGGCTACACCTTC.

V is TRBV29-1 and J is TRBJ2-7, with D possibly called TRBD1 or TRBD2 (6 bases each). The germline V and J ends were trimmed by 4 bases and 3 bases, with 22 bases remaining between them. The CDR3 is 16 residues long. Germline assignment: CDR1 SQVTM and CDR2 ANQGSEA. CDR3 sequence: CSVVSSGGLDYYEQYF. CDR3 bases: TGCAGCGTTGTTTCATCCGGGGGCCTGGACTACTACGAGCAGTACTTC.

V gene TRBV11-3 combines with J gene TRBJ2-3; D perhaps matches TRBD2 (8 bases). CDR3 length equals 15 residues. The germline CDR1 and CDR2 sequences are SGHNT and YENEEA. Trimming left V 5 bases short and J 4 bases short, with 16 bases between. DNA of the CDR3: TGTGCCAGCAGCCCAGGGGGACTAGACGCAGATACGCAGTATTTT. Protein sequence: CASSPGGLDADTQYF.

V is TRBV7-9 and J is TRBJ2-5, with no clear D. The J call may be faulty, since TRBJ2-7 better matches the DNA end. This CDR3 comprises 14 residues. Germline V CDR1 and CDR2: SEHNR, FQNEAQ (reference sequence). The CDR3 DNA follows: TGTGCCAGCAGCTTAGGTCAGCAGACCTACGAGCAGTACTTC. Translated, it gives CASSLGQQTYEQYF.

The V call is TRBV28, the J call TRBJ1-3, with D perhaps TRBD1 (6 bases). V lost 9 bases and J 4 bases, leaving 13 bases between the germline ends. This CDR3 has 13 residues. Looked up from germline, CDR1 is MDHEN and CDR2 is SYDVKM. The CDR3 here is CASDTGHGNTIYF. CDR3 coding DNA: TGTGCCAGTGACACAGGGCACGGAAACACCATATATTTT.

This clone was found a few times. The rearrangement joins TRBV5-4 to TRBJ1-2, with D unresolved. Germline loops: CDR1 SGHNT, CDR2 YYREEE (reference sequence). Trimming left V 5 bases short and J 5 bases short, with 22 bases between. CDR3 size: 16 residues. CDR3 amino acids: CASRFVMGSSGYGYTF. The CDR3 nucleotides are TGTGCCAGCAGGTTTGTCATGGGCAGTTCCGGGTATGGCTACACCTTC.

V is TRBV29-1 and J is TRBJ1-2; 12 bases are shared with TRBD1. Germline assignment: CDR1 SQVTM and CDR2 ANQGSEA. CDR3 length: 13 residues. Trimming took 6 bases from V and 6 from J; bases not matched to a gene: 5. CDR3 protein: CSVAGQGAHGYTF. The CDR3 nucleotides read TGCAGCGTCGCGGGACAGGGGGCGCATGGCTACACCTTC.

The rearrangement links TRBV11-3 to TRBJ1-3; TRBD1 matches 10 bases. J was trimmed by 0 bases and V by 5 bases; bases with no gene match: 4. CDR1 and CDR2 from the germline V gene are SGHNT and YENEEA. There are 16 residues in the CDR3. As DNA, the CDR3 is TGTGCCAGCAGCCGACAGGGGGCCTTCTCTGGAAACACCATATATTTT. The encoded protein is CASSRQGAFSGNTIYF. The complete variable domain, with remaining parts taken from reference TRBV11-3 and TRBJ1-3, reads EAGVVQSPRYKIIEKKQPVAFWCNPISGHNTLYWYLQNLGQGPELLIRYENEEAVDDSQLPKDRFSAERLKGVDSTLKIQPAELGDSAVYLCASSRQGAFSGNTIYFGEGSWLTVV.

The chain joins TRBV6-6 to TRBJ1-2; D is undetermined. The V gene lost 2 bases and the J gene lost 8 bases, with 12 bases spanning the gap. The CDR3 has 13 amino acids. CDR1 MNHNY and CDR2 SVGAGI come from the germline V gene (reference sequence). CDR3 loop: CASSYGPVNGYTF. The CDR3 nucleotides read TGTGCCAGCAGTTACGGACCAGTCAACGGCTACACCTTC.

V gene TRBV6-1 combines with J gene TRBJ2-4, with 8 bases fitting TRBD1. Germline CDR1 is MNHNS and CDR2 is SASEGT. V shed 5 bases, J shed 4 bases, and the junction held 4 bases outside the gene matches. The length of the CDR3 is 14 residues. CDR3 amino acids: CASSLNRGKNIQYF. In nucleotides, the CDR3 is TGTGCCAGCAGTTTGAACAGGGGGAAAAACATTCAGTACTTC.

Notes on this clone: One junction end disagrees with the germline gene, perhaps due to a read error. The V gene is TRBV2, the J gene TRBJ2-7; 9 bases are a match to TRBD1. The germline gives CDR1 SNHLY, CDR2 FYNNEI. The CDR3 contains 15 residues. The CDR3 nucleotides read TGTGCCGGCAGTGCGGGACAGGGAGGATCCTACGAGCAGTACTTC. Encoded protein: CAGSAGQGGSYEQYF. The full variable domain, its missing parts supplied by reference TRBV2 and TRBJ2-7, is EPEVTQTPSHQVTQMGQEVILRCVPISNHLYFYWYRQILGQKVEFLVSFYNNEISEKSEIFDDQFSVERPDGSNFTLKIRSTKLEDSAMYFCAGSAGQGGSYEQYFGPGTRLTVT.

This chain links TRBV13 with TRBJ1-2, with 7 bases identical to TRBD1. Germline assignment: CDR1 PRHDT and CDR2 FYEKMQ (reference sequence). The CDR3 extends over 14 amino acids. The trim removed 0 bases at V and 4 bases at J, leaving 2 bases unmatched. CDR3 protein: CASSLGQGSYGYTF. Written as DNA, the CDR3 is TGTGCCAGCAGCTTAGGACAGGGGAGCTATGGCTACACCTTC.

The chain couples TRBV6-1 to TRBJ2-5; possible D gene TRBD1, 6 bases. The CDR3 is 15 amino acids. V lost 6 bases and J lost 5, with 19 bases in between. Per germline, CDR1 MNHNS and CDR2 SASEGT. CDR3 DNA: TGTGCCAGCAGAGCAGGGGACGTGGTCTTCGAGACCCAGTACTTC. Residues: CASRAGDVVFETQYF.

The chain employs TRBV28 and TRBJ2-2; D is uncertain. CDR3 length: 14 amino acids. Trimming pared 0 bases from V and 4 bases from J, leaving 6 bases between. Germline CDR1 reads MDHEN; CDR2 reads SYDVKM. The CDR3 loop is CASSLWQTTGELFF. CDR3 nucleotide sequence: TGTGCCAGCAGTTTATGGCAGACCACCGGGGAGCTGTTTTTT.

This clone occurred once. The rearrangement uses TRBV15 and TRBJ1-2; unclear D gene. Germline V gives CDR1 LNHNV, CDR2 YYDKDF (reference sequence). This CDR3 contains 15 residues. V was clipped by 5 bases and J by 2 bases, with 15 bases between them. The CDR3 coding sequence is TGTGCCACCAGCGGGGATCCACTGGTGAACTATGGCTACACCTTC. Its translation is CATSGDPLVNYGYTF.

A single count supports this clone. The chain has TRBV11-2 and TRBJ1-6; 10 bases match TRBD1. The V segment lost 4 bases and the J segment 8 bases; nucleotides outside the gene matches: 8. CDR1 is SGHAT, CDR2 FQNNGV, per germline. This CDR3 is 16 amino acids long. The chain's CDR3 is CASSSLDRGLDSPLHF. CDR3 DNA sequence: TGTGCCAGCAGCTCCCTAGACAGGGGGCTCGATTCACCCCTCCACTTT.

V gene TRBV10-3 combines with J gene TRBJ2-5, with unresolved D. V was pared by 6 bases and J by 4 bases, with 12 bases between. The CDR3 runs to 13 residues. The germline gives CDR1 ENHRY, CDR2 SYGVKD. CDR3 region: CAISFSAPETQYF. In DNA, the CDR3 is TGTGCCATCAGCTTTTCCGCCCCAGAGACCCAGTACTTC.

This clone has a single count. The CDR3 loop is CASSLSPGFLNTEAFF. DNA for the CDR3: TGTGCCAGCAGCTTGAGCCCAGGGTTTTTGAACACTGAAGCTTTCTTT. This sequence joins TRBV7-2 and TRBJ1-1, with TRBD1 as a possible D gene (5 bases). Trimming removed 3 bases from V and 0 bases from J, with 14 bases in between. CDR1 and CDR2 (germline): SGHTA, FQGNSA. This CDR3 comprises 16 residues.